This T cell receptor beta chain was sequenced during a study of blood T cell repertoires in COVID-19. For the study at large: Samples of COVID-19 (acute and convalescent) were obtained from the United States, Italy and Spain. Sample material is recorded as cDNA or gDNA derived from T cells, B-cell-depleted T cells, or PBMCs.

Original methodology: Estimation of nucleated cell counts relied on the amplification of reference gene primers. Produced via immunoSEQ multiplex PCR; TCRdb's table is partial and in-frame only. D and trimming were read from the DNA, whereas the V and J calls and clone size are those reported in that table. The sample holds 50,000 or so clones, approximately 80% seen once. V lost 7 bases to trimming and J lost 5 bases; unmatched junction nucleotides: 9. The CDR3 length is 15 residues. Germline-derived CDR1 and CDR2 are MNHEY and SVGAGI. Source material: peripheral blood. The TCR sequence derives from a man aged 70 or older with acute or convalescent COVID-19. The rearrangement links TRBV6-5 to TRBJ1-5, with 9 bases that match TRBD1. In nucleotides, the CDR3 is TGTGCCAGCAAGATAATGACAGGGGGGGATCAGCCCCAGCATTTT. This translates into CASKIMTGGDQPQHF.